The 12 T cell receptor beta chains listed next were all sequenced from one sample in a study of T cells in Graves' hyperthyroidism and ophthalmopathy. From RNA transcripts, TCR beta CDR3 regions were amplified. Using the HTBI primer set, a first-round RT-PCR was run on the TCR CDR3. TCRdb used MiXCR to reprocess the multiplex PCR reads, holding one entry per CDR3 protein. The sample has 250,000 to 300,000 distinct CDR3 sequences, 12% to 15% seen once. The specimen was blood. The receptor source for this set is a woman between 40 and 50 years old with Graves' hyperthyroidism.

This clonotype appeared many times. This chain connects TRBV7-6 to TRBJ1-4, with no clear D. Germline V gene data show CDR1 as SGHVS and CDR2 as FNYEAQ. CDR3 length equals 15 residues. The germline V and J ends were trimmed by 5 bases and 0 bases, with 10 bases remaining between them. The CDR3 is CASSRVPTTNEKLFF. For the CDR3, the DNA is TGTGCCAGCAGCCGTGTGCCTACAACTAATGAAAAACTGTTTTTT.

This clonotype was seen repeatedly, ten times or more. CDR3 protein: CSAKSGLGTDTQYF. DNA for the CDR3: TGCAGTGCCAAAAGTGGGCTGGGCACAGATACGCAGTATTTT. The chain uses TRBV20-1 and TRBJ2-3; D is unclear. The CDR3 is 14 amino acids. Germline CDR1 reads DFQATT; CDR2 reads SNEGSKA (reference sequence). V lost 6 bases, J lost 1 base, and 14 bases lay in between.

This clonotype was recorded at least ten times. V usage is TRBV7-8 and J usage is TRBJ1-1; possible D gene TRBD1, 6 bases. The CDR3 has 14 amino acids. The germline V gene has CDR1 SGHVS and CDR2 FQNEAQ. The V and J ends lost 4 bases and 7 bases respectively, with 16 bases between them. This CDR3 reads CASSSNRAGGEAFF. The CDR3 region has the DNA TGTGCCAGCAGCTCCAACAGGGCGGGAGGTGAAGCTTTCTTT.

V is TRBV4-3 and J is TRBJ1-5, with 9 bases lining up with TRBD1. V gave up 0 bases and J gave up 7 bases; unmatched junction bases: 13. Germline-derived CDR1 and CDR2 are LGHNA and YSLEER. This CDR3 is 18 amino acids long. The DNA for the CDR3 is TGCGCCAGCAGCCAAGATGTTGCGGGACAGGGATCGTGGCAGCCCCAGCATTTT. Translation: CASSQDVAGQGSWQPQHF.

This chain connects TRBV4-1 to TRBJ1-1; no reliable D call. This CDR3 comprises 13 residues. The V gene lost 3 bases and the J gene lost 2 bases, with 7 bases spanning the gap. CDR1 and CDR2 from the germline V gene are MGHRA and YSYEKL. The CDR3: CASSQAINTEAFF. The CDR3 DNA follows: TGCGCCAGCAGCCAGGCAATTAACACTGAAGCTTTCTTT.

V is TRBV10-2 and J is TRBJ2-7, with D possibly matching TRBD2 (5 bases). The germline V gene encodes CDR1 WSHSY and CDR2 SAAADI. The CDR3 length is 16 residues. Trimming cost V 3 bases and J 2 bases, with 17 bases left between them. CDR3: CASSENISRGPYEQYF. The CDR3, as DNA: TGCGCCAGCAGTGAAAATATTAGCCGGGGTCCCTACGAGCAGTACTTC.

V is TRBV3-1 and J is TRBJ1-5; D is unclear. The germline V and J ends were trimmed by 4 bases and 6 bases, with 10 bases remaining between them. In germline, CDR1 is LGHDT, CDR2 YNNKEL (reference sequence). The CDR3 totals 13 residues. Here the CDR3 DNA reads TGTGCCAGCAGCCGAGCGCTATGTCAGCCCCAGCATTTT. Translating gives CASSRALCQPQHF.

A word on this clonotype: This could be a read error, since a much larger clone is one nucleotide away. CDR3 loop: CASSIQGMGDQPQHF. In DNA, the CDR3 is TGTGCCAGTAGTATACAGGGAATGGGAGATCAGCCCCAGCATTTT. This chain uses TRBV19 with TRBJ1-5, with a possible D match to TRBD1 (5 bases). V was trimmed by 2 bases and J by 5 bases, leaving 13 bases between them. This CDR3 has 15 residues. From germline, CDR1 is LNHDA and CDR2 SQIVND (reference sequence).

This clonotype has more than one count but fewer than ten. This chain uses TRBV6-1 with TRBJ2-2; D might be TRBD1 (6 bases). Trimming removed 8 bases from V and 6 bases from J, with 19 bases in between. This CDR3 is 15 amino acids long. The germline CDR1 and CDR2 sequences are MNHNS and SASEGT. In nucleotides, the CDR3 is TGTGCCAGCCAGGGGCAGGGTTCGGTAGCCGGGGAGCTGTTTTTT. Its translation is CASQGQGSVAGELFF.

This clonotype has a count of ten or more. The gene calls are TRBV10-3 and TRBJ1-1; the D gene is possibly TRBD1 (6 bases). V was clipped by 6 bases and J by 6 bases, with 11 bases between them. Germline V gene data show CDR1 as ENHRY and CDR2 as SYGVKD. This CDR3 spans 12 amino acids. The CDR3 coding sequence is TGTGCCATCAGCGGAAGGGGGGCTGAAGCTTTCTTT. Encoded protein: CAISGRGAEAFF.

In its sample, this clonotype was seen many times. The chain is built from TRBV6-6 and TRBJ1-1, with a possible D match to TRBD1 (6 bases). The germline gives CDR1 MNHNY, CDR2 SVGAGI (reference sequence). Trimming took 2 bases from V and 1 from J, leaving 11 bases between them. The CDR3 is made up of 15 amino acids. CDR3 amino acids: CASSYSRGRNTEAFF. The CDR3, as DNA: TGTGCCAGCAGTTACAGCAGGGGACGGAACACTGAAGCTTTCTTT.

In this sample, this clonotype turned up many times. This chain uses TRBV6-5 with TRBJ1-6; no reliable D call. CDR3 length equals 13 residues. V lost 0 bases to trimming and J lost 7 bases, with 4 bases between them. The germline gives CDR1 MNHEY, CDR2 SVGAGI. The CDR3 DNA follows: TGTGCCAGCAGTTACTCGGAGAATTCACCCCTCCACTTT. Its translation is CASSYSENSPLHF.